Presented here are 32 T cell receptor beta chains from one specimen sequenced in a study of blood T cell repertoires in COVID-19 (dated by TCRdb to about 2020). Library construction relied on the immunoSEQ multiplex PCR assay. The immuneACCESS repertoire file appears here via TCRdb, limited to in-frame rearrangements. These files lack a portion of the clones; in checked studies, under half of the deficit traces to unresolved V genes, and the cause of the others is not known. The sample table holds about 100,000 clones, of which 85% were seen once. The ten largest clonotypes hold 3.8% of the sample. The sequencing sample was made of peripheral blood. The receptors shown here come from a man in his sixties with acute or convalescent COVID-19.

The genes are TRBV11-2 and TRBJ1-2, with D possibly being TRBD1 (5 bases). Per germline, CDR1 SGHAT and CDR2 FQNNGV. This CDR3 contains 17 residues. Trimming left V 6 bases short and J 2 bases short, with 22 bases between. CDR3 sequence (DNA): TGTGCCAGCAGGTCTTGGGGCAGGGATTCGTCCAACTATGGCTACACCTTC. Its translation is CASRSWGRDSSNYGYTF.

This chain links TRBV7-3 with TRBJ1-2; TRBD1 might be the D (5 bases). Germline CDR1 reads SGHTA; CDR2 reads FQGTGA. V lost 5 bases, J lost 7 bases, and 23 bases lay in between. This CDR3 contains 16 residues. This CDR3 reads CASSPGGAASPGGYTF. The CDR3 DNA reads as TGTGCCAGCAGCCCGGGAGGGGCAGCGTCGCCGGGTGGCTACACCTTC.

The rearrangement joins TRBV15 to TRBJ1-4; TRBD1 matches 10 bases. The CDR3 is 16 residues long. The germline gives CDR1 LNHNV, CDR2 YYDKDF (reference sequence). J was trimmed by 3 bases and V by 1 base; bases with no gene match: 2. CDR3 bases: TGTGCCACCAGCAGAGCCGGGACAGGGGCTAATGAAAAACTGTTTTTT. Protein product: CATSRAGTGANEKLFF.

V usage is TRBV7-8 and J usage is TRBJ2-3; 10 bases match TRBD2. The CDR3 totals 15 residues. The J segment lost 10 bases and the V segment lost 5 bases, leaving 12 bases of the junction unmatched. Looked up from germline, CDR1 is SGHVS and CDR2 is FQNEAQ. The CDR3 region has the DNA TGTGCCAGCAGCCCCGGACTAGCGGAGAGTGTGGCGCAGTATTTT. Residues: CASSPGLAESVAQYF. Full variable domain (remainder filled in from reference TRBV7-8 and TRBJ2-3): GAGVSQSPRYKVAKRGQDVALRCDPISGHVSLFWYQQALGQGPEFLTYFQNEAQLDKSGLPSDRFFAERPEGSVSTLKIQRTQQEDSAVYLCASSPGLAESVAQYFGPGTRLTVL.

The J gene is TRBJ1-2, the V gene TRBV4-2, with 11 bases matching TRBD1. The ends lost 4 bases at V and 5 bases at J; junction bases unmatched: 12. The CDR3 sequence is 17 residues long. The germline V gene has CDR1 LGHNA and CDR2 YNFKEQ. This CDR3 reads CASSPSRTGGFEYGYTF. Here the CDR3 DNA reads TGTGCCAGCAGCCCATCCCGGACAGGGGGCTTTGAGTATGGCTACACCTTC.

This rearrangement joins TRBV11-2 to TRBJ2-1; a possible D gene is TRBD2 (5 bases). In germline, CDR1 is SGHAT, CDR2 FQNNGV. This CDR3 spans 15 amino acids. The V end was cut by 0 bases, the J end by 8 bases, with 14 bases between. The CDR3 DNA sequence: TGTGCCAGCAGCTTAGATTTTGCTAGCCGGGATGAGCAGTTCTTC. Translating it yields CASSLDFASRDEQFF.

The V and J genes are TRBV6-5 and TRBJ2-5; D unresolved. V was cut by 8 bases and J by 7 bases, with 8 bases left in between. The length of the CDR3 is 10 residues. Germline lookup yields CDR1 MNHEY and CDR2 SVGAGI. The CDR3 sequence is CASPLRTQYF. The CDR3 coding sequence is TGTGCCAGCCCCCTTCGGACCCAGTACTTC.

DNA for the CDR3: TGCGCCAGCAGCCAAGAAAGTTCCCGTAGCTCCTATAATTCACCCCTCCACTTT. Amino acids: CASSQESSRSSYNSPLHF. This chain connects TRBV4-3 to TRBJ1-6; D is undetermined. The CDR3 length is 18 residues. Germline CDR1 reads LGHNA; CDR2 reads YSLEER. Trimming stripped 0 bases from V and 0 bases from J, with 12 bases between.

The CDR3 coding sequence is TGTGCCAGCAGTTTTGGCGGGAGGGAGACCCAGTACTTC. It encodes CASSFGGRETQYF. The chain couples TRBV12-3 or TRBV12-4 to TRBJ2-5, with TRBD2 matching 8 bases. This CDR3 contains 13 residues. V was clipped by 3 bases and J by 5 bases; unmatched bases: 2.

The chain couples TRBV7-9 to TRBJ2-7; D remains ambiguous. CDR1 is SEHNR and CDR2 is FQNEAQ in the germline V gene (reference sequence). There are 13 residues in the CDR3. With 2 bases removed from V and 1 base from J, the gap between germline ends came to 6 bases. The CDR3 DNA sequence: TGTGCCAGCAGCTTACCAGGATCCTACGAGCAGTACTTC. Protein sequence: CASSLPGSYEQYF.

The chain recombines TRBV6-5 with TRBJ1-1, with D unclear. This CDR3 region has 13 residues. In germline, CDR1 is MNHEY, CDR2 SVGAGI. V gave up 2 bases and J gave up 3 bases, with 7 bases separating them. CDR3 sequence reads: CASSYARDTEAFF. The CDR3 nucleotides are TGTGCCAGCAGTTACGCGAGGGACACTGAAGCTTTCTTT.

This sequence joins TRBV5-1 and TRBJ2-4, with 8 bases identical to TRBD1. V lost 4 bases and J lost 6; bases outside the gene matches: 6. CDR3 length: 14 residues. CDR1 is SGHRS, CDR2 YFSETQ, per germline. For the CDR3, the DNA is TGCGCCAGCAGCACCCAGGGGGCGCCAAACATTCAGTACTTC. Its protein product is CASSTQGAPNIQYF.

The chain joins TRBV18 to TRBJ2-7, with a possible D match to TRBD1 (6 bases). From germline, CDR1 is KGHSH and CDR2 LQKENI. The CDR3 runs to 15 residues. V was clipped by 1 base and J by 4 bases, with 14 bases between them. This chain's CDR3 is CASSPLPGQGYEQYF. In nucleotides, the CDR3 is TGTGCCAGCTCACCACTTCCAGGGCAGGGGTACGAGCAGTACTTC.

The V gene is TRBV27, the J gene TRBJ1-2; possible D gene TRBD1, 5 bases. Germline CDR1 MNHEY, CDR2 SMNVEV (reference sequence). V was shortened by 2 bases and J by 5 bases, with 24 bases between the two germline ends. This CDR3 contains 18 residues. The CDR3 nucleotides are TGTGCCAGCAGTTTAAGGCTTGGTCAAACAGGAGACCGATATGGCTACACCTTC. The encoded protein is CASSLRLGQTGDRYGYTF.

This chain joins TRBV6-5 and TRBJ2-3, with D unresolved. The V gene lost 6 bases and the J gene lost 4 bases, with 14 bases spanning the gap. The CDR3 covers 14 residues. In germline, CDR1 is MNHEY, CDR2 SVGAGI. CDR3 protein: CASRLQTPPDTQYF. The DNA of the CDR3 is TGTGCCAGCAGACTCCAAACCCCTCCAGATACGCAGTATTTT.

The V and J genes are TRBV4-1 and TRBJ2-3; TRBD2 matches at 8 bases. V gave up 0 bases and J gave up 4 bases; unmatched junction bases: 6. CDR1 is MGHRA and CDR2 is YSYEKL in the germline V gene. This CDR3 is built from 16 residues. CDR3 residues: CASSQDSGMMSDTQYF. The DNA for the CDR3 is TGCGCCAGCAGCCAAGATAGCGGGATGATGTCAGATACGCAGTATTTT.

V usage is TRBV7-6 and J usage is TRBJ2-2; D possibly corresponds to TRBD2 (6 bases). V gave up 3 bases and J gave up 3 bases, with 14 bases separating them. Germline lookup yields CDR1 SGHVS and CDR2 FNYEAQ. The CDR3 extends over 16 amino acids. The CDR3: CASSFLTGLYTGELFF. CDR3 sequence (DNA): TGTGCCAGCAGCTTTCTCACGGGACTCTACACCGGGGAGCTGTTTTTT. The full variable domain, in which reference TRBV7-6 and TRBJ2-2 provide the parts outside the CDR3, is GAGVSQSPRYKVTKRGQDVALRCDPISGHVSLYWYRQALGQGPEFLTYFNYEAQQDKSGLPNDRFSAERPEGSISTLTIQRTEQRDSAMYRCASSFLTGLYTGELFFGEGSRLTVL.

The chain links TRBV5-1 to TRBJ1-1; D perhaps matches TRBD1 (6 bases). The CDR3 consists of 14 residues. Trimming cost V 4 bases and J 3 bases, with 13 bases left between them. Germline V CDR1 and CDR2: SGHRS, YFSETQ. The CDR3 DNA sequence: TGCGCCAGCAGCCTCGACAGGTTGGACACTGAAGCTTTCTTT. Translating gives CASSLDRLDTEAFF.

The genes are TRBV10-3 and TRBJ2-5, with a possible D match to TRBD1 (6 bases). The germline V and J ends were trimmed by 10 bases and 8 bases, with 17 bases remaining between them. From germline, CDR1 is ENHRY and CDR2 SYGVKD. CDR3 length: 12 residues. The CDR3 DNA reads TGTGCCACTCACGAAGGCAGGGGTACCCAGTACTTC. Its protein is CATHEGRGTQYF.

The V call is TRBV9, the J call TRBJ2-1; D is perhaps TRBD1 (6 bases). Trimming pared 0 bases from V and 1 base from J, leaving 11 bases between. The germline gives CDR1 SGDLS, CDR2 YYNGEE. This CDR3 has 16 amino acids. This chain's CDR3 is CASSVAGVGSYNEQFF. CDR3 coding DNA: TGTGCCAGCAGCGTAGCAGGGGTCGGTTCCTACAATGAGCAGTTCTTC.

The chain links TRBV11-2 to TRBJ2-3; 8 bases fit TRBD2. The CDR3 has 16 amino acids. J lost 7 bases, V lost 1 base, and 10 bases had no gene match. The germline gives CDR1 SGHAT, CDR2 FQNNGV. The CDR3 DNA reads TGTGCCAGCAGCTTAGCTCCCGACGGGGGGGCTTATACGCAGTATTTT. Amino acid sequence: CASSLAPDGGAYTQYF. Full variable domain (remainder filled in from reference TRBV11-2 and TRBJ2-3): EAGVAQSPRYKIIEKRQSVAFWCNPISGHATLYWYQQILGQGPKLLIQFQNNGVVDDSQLPKDRFSAERLKGVDSTLKIQPAKLEDSAVYLCASSLAPDGGAYTQYFGPGTRLTVL.

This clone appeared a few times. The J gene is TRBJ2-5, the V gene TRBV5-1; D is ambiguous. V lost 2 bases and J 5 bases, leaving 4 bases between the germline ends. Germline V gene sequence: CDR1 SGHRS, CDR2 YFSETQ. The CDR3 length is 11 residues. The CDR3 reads CASSFRETQYF. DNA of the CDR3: TGCGCCAGCAGCTTCAGGGAGACCCAGTACTTC.

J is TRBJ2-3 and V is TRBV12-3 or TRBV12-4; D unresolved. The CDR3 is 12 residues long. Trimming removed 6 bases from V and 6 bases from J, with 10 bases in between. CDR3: CASRSQADTQYF. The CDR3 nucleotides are TGTGCCAGCAGAAGCCAAGCGGATACGCAGTATTTT.

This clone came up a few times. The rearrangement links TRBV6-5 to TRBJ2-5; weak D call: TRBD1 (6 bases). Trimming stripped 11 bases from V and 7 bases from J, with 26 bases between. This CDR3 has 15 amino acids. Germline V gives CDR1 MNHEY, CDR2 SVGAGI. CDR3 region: CALSEAGALPRTQYF. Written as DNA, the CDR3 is TGTGCCCTCAGCGAGGCAGGGGCCCTGCCCAGGACCCAGTACTTC.

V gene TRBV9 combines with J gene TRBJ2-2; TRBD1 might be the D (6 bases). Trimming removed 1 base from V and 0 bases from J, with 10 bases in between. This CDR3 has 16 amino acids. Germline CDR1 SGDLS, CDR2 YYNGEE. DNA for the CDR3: TGTGCCAGCAGCGTATCATGGGACACGAACACCGGGGAGCTGTTTTTT. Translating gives CASSVSWDTNTGELFF.

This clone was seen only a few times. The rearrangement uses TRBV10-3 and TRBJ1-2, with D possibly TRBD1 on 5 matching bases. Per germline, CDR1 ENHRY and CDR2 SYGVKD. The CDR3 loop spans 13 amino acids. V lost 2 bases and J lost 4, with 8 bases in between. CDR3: CAISEAGLYGYTF. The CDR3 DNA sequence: TGTGCCATCAGTGAGGCAGGGCTCTATGGCTACACCTTC.

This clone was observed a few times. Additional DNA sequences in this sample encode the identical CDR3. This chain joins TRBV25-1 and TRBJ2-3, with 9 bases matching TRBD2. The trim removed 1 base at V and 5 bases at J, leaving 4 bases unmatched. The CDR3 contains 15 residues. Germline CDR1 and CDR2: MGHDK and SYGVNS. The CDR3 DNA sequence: TGTGCCAGCAGTGAATTAGCGGGGGCTGGAGATACGCAGTATTTT. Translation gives CASSELAGAGDTQYF.

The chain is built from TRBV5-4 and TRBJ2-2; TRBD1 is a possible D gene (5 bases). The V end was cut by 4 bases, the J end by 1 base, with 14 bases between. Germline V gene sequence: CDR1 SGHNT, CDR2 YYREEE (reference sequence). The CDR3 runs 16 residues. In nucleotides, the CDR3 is TGTGCCAGCAGCCTTGGGCAGGGTGGGAACACCGGGGAGCTGTTTTTT. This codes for CASSLGQGGNTGELFF.

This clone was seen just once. The chain's CDR3 is CASSVQGATEAFF. The DNA for the CDR3 is TGTGCCAGCAGCGTACAGGGGGCAACTGAAGCTTTCTTT. The chain combines TRBV11-3 with TRBJ1-1; 9 nucleotides agree with TRBD1. With V trimmed by 5 bases and J by 5 bases, 3 bases remained unmatched. This CDR3 contains 13 residues. Germline V gives CDR1 SGHNT, CDR2 YENEEA.

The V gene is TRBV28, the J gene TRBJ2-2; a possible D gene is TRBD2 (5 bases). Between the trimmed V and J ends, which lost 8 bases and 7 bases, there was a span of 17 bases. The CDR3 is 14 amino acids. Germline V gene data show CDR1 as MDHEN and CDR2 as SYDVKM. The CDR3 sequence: CASGSGGPGGELFF. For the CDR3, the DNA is TGTGCCAGCGGGAGCGGCGGCCCAGGCGGGGAGCTGTTTTTT.

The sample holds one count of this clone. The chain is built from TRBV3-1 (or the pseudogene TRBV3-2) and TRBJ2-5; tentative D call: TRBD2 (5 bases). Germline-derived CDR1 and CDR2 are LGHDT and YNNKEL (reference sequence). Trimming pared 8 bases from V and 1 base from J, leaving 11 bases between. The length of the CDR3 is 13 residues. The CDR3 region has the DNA TGTGCCAGCTCCACGGGGTTCCAAGAGACCCAGTACTTC. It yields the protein CASSTGFQETQYF.

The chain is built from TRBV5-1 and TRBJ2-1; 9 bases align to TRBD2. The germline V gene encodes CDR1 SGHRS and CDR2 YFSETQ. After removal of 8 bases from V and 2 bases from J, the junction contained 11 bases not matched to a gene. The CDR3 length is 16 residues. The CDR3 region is CASYSTSGGTYNEQFF. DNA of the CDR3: TGCGCCAGTTATTCAACGAGCGGGGGGACCTACAATGAGCAGTTCTTC.